The present entry profiles one T cell receptor (beta chain) with its context. Data came from immunoSEQ multiplex PCR; TCRdb stores just in-frame clones and leaves some out. The repertoire includes some 300,000 clones, 80% to 90% of them detected once, and roughly 6% sits in the top ten. Followed over time, Seattle patients had been enrolled while infection was active. This record belongs to a study of blood T cell repertoires in COVID-19. Study-wide background: Acute and convalescent COVID-19 specimens originated in the United States, Italy and Spain. PBMCs, B-cell-depleted T cells, or T cells were the source of the cDNA or gDNA that made up the material.

This CDR3 spans 15 amino acids. The V gene's germline CDR1 is MNHEY and CDR2 SVGAGI. J was trimmed by 4 bases and V by 6 bases; bases with no gene match: 4. This rearrangement joins TRBV6-5 to TRBJ2-1, with 12 bases aligning to TRBD2. Sample: peripheral blood. This clonotype was sampled from a woman in her forties or fifties with COVID-19, enrolled during active disease. The CDR3 DNA reads TGTGCCAGCAGACTAGCGGGAGGTGTATACAATGAGCAGTTCTTC. Translation: CASRLAGGVYNEQFF.